Detailed here is one T cell receptor beta chain. Germline V lookup: CDR1 LGHNA, CDR2 YNFKEQ. V lost 1 base, J lost 1 base, and 8 bases lay in between. The CDR3 spans 14 residues. This sample is drawn from a study of cytomegalovirus exposure and HLA in healthy donors. The PCR was carried out with 60 Vbeta primers and 13 Jbeta primers. Sequencing was performed with immunoSEQ multiplex PCR; in TCRdb, only in-frame clones are kept and a portion is missing. Of nearly 110,000 clones listed, 65% to 80% are singletons. The sample comprised PBMCs. V usage is TRBV4-2 and J usage is TRBJ2-7; D is unclear. The source of this sequence is a male donor in good health and CMV-seronegative. CDR3 nucleotide sequence: TGTGCCAGCAGCCAAGCCCGGGTTTCCTACGAGCAGTACTTC. Translating gives CASSQARVSYEQYF.